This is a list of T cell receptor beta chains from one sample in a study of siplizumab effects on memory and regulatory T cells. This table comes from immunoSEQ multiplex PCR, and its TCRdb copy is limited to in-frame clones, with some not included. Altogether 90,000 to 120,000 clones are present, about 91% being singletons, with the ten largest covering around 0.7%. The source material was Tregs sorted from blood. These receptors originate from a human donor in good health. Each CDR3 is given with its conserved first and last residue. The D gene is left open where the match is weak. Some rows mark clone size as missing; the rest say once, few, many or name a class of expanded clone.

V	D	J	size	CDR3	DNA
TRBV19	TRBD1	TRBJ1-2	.	CASRVQQGADYGYTF	TGTGCCAGTAGAGTTCAACAGGGGGCCGACTATGGCTACACCTTC
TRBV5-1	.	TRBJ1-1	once	CASSLDRLYTEAFF	TGCGCCAGCAGCTTGGACAGGCTGTACACTGAAGCTTTCTTT
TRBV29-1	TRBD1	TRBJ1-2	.	CSALGQSYGYTF	TGCAGCGCCCTGGGACAGAGCTATGGCTACACCTTC
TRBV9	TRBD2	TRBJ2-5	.	CASSGTSGTQETQYF	TGTGCCAGCAGCGGGACTAGCGGGACTCAAGAGACCCAGTACTTC
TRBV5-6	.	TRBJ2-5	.	CASSPMEYGETQYF	TGTGCCAGCAGCCCAATGGAATATGGGGAGACCCAGTACTTC
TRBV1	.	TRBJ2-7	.	CTSSQDLRLGGQEYEQYF	TGCACCAGCAGCCAAGATCTTAGGTTGGGGGGACAGGAATACGAGCAGTACTTC
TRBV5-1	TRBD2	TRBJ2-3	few	CASSPGLAGEDTQYF	TGCGCCAGCAGCCCGGGACTAGCGGGAGAAGATACGCAGTATTTT
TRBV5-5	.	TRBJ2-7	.	CASSFTGTSAEQYF	TGTGCCAGCAGCTTTACCGGGACCTCCGCCGAGCAGTACTTC
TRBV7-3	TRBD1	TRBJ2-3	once	CASSSLGGRVGTQYF	TGTGCCAGCAGCTCCCTAGGGGGCCGAGTAGGGACGCAGTATTTT
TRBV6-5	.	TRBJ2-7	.	CASSTPGLSYEQYF	TGTGCCAGCAGTACGCCAGGACTCTCCTACGAGCAGTACTTC
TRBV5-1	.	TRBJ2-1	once	CASSFGGWSSVDNEQFF	TGCGCCAGCAGCTTCGGGGGATGGTCTAGCGTAGACAATGAGCAGTTCTTC
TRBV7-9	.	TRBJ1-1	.	CASSKQENTEAFF	TGTGCCAGCAGCAAACAGGAGAACACTGAAGCTTTCTTT
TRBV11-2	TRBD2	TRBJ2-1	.	CASSAGLAGAEEQFF	TGTGCCAGCAGCGCTGGACTAGCGGGAGCAGAAGAGCAGTTCTTC
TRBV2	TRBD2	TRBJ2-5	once	CASSGLAGGQETQYF	TGTGCCAGCAGTGGGCTAGCGGGAGGCCAAGAGACCCAGTACTTC
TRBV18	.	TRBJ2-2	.	CASSPQGTNTGELFF	TGTGCCAGCTCACCACAGGGAACGAACACCGGGGAGCTGTTTTTT
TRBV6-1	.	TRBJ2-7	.	CASSEASTYEQYF	TGTGCCAGCAGTGAAGCTTCAACCTACGAGCAGTACTTC
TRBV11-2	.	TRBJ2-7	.	CASSLIRVYEQYF	TGTGCCAGCAGCTTAATCAGGGTCTACGAGCAGTACTTC
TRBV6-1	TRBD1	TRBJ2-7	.	CASSSKGQGRNEQYF	TGTGCCAGCAGTTCTAAAGGACAGGGGCGCAACGAGCAGTACTTC
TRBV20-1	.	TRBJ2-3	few	CSATKSLRQYF	TGCAGTGCTACTAAATCGTTGAGGCAGTATTTT
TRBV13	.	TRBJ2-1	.	CASSGGNRDHSNEQFF	TGTGCCAGCAGCGGGGGGAATCGGGACCATTCCAATGAGCAGTTCTTC
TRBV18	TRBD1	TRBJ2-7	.	CASSPGQMIYEQYF	TGTGCCAGCTCTCCGGGACAGATGATCTACGAGCAGTACTTC
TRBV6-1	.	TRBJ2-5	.	CASSDGTQYF	TGTGCCAGCAGTGACGGGACCCAGTACTTC
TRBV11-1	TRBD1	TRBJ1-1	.	CASSLMHGTDFMNTEAFF	TGTGCCAGCAGCTTAATGCACGGGACAGACTTCATGAACACTGAAGCTTTCTTT
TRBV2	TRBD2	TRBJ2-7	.	CASRTVLAGEAEQYF	TGTGCCAGCAGGACAGTACTAGCGGGAGAGGCCGAGCAGTACTTC
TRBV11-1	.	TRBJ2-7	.	CASSPRRARDYEQYF	TGTGCCAGCAGCCCGAGGCGGGCAAGGGATTACGAGCAGTACTTC
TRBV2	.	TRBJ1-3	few	CASSAQGPWLGNTIYF	TGTGCCAGCAGTGCCCAGGGTCCCTGGCTTGGAAACACCATATATTTT
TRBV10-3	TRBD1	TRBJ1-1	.	CAIRPQGAWGEAFF	TGTGCCATCAGACCACAGGGGGCTTGGGGTGAAGCTTTCTTT
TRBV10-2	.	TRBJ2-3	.	CASSEELADTDTQYF	TGCGCCAGCAGTGAAGAATTAGCGGACACAGATACGCAGTATTTT
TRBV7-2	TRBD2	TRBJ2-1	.	CASSPAGYNEQFF	TGTGCCAGCAGCCCAGCGGGGTACAATGAGCAGTTCTTC